The clone carrying this T cell receptor (beta chain) was counted between two and nine times. Described time point: persistent/refractory GD, antithyroid drugs over 5 years with positive TRAb. Researchers made the TCR library from RNA that was extracted from PBMCs. The data belong to a study of regulatory T cells in long-lasting Graves disease. To make TCR beta libraries, researchers used iRepertoire HTBI primers and Arm-PCR of CDR3 regions. Original analysis: Sequenced samples collectively carried 62 TRBV and some 15 TRBJ segments. TCRdb independently ran MiXCR on the multiplex PCR reads; one entry per CDR3 protein. TCRdb, not the authors, supplied the V and J calls. The sample consists of some 340,000 distinct CDR3 sequences, around 23% of them appearing once. There are 14 residues in the CDR3. V dropped 4 bases and J dropped 0 bases, with 9 bases sitting between them. The germline V gene encodes CDR1 MNHNS and CDR2 SASEGT.

The chain has TRBV6-1 and TRBJ2-5; possible D gene TRBD1, 6 bases. The material sequenced was peripheral blood mononuclear cells (PBMCs), taken when the disease was refractory, from a patient treated with antithyroid drugs. The receptor was isolated from a woman aged 40 to 50 with Graves disease. The CDR3 region is CASSGTDYQETQYF. The CDR3 region has the DNA TGTGCCAGCAGTGGGACAGATTACCAAGAGACCCAGTACTTC.